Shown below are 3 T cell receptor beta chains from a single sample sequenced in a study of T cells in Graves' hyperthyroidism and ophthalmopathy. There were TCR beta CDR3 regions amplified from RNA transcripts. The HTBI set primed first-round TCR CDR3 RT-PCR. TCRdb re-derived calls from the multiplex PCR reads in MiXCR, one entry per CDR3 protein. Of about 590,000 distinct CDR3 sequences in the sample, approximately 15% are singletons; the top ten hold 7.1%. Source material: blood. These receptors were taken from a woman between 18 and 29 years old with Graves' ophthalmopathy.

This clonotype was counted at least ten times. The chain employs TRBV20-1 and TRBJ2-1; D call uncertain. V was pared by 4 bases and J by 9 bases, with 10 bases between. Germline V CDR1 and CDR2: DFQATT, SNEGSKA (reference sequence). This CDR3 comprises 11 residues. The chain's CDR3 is CSAIRDPEQFF. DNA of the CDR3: TGCAGTGCTATTAGGGATCCTGAGCAGTTCTTC.

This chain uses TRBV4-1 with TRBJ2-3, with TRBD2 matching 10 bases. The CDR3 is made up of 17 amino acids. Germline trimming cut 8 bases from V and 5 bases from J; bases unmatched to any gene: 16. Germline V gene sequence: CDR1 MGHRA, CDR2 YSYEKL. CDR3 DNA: TGCGCCAGCGGCGGGGTCTTCCCTAGCGGGAGCGGAGATACGCAGTATTTT. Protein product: CASGGVFPSGSGDTQYF.

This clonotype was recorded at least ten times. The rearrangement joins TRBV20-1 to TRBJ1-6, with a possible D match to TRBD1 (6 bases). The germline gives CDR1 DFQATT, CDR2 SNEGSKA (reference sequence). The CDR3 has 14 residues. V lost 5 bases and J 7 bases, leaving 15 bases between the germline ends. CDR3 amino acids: CSAGIQGRNSPLHF. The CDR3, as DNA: TGCAGTGCTGGAATACAGGGTAGAAATTCACCCCTCCACTTT.